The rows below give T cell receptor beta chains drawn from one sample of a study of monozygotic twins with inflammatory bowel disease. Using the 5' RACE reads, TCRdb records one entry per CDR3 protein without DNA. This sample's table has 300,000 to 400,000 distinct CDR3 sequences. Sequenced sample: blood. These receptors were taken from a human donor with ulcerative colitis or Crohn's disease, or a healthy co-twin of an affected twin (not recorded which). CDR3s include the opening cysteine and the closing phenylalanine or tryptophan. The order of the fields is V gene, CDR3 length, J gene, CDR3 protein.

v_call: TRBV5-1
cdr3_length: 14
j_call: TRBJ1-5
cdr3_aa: CASSREGGNQPQHF

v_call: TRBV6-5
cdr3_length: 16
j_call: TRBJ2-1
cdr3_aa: CASSYRRAAPYNEQFF

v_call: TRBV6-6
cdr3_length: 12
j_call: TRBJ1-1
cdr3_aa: CASSPTGTKAFF

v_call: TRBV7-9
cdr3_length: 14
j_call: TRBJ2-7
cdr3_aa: CASSLENGPYEQYF

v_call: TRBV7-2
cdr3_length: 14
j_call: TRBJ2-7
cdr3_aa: CASSSGTDFYEQYF

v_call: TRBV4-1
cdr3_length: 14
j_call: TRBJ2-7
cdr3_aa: CASSQDPTVWEQYF

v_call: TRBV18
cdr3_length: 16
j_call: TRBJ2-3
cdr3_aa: CASSPPAGGRSDTQYF

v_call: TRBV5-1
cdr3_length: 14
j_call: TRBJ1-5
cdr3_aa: CASSLGGAQQPQHF

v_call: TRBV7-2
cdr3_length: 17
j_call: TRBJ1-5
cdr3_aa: CASSSRAGDFPNQPQHF

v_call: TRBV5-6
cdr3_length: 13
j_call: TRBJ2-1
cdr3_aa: CASSSGVADEQFF

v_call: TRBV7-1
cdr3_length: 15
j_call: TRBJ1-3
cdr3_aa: CASNHLLSSGNTIYF

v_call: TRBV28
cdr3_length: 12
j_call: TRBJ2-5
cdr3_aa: CASGRYRETQYF

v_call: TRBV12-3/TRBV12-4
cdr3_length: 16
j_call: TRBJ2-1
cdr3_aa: CASTSLGGAPGNEQFF

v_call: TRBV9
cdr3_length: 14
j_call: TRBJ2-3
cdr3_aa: CASGGGTPTDTQYF

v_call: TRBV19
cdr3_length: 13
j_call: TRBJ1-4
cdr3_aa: CASRGDRNEKLFF

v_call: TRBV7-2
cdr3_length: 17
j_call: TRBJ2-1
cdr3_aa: CASSLGLGTSGEGEQFF

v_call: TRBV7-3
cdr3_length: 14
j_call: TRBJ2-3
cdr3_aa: CASSLKGTPDTQYF

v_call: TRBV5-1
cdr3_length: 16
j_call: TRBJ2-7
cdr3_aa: CASSPKDQISSYEQYF

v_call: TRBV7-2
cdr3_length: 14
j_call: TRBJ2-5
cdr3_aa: CASSPIAGGETQYF

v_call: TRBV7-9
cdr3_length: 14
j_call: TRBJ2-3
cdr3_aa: CASSLAQDTDTQYF

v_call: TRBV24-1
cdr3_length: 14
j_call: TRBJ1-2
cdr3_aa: CATKGNRGDYGYTF

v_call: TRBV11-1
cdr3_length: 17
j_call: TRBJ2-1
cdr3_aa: CASSLERNPKKGNEQFF

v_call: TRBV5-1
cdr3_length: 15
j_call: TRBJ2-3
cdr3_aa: CASQQRGGSTDTQYF

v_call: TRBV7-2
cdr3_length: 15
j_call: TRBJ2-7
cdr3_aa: CASSTGQGLSYEQYF